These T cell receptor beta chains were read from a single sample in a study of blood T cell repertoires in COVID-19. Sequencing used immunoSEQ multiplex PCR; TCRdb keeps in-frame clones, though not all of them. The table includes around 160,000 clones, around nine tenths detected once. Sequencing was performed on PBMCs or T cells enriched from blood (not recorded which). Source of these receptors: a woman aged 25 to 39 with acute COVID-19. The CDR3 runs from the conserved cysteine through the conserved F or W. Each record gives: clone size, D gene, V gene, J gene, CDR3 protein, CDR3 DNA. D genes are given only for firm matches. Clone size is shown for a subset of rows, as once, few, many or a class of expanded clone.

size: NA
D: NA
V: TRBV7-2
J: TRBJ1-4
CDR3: CASSPIAGVGEKLFF
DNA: TGTGCCAGCAGCCCTATTGCGGGGGTCGGAGAAAAACTGTTTTTT

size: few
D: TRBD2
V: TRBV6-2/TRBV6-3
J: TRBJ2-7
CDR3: CASSGREASYEQYF
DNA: TGTGCCAGCAGTGGACGGGAGGCATCCTACGAGCAGTACTTC

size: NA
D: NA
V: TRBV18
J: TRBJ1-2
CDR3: CASSPDRVYGYTF
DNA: TGTGCCAGCTCACCCGACAGAGTCTATGGCTACACCTTC

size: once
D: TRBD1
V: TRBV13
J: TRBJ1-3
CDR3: CASSFGMGQGRNTIYF
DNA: TGTGCCAGCAGCTTCGGGATGGGACAGGGGCGAAACACCATATATTTT

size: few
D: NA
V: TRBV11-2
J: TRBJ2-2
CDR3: CASRLGDISTGELFF
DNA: TGTGCCAGCAGGTTAGGGGACATTTCCACCGGGGAGCTGTTTTTT

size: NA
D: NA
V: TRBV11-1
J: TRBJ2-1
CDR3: CASSLRGREQFF
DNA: TGTGCCAGCAGCTTACGTGGGCGTGAGCAGTTCTTC

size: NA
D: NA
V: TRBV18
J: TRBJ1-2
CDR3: CASSPPGKDYGYTF
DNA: TGTGCCAGCTCACCCCCAGGGAAGGACTATGGCTACACCTTC

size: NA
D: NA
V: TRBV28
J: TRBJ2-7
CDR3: CATLGVSYEQYF
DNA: TGTGCCACCTTAGGGGTTTCCTACGAGCAGTACTTC

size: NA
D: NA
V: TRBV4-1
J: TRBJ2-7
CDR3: CASSQVWGQGRFEQYF
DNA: TGCGCCAGCAGCCAAGTTTGGGGCCAGGGGCGATTTGAGCAGTACTTC

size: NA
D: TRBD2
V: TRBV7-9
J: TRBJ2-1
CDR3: CASSPGPGLAGVSYNEQFF
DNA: TGTGCCAGCAGCCCAGGGCCGGGACTAGCGGGAGTATCCTACAATGAGCAGTTCTTC

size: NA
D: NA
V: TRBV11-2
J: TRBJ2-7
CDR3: CASSRQQTGLLSYEQYF
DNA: TGTGCCAGCAGTCGACAACAGACGGGACTCCTATCCTACGAGCAGTACTTC

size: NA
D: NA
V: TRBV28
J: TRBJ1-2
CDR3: CASSSPYGYTF
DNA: TGTGCCAGCAGTTCTCCCTATGGCTACACCTTC

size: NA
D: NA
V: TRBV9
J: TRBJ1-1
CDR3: CASSATGEAFF
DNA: TGTGCCAGCAGCGCCACAGGGGAAGCTTTCTTT

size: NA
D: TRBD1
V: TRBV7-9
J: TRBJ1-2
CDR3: CASSDRDSEFYGYTF
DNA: TGTGCCAGCAGCGATAGGGACAGCGAGTTCTATGGCTACACCTTC

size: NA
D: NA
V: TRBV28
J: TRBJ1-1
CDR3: CASSFLDSRPNTEAFF
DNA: TGTGCCAGCAGTTTCCTGGACAGTAGACCGAACACTGAAGCTTTCTTT

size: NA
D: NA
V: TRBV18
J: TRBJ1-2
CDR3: CASSPPSAEGYTF
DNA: TGTGCCAGCTCACCACCGTCCGCGGAGGGCTACACCTTC

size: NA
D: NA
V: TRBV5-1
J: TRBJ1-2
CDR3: CASSPHLQAANYGYTF
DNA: TGCGCCAGCAGCCCCCACCTACAGGCGGCCAACTATGGCTACACCTTC

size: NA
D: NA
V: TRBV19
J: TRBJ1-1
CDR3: CASSIGQRNTEAFF
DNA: TGTGCCAGTAGTATCGGACAGAGGAACACTGAAGCTTTCTTT

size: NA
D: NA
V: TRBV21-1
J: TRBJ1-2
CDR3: CASTHRDRVLTNYGYTF
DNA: TGTGCCAGCACACACCGGGACAGGGTATTAACAAACTATGGCTACACCTTC

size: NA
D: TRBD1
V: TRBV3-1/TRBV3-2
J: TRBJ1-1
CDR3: CASSQDRADRAGRRTEAFF
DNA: TGTGCCAGCAGCCAAGATAGGGCCGACAGGGCGGGGAGAAGGACTGAAGCTTTCTTT

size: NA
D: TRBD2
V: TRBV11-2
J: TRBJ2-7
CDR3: CASSLTELALEQYF
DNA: TGTGCCAGCAGCTTAACCGAACTAGCGCTCGAGCAGTACTTC

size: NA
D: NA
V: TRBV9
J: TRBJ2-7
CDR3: CASSAVAPGEQYF
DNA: TGTGCCAGCAGTGCAGTAGCTCCGGGGGAGCAGTACTTC

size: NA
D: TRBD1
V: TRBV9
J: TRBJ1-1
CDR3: CASSRTGLNTEAFF
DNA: TGTGCCAGCAGCCGGACAGGGTTGAACACTGAAGCTTTCTTT

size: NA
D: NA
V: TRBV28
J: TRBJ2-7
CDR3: CASSLDRGSYEQYF
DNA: TGTGCCAGCAGTTTAGATAGGGGCTCCTACGAGCAGTACTTC

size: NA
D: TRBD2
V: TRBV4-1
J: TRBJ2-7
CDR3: CASSPEVAGAYEQYF
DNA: TGCGCCAGCAGCCCGGAGGTAGCGGGAGCGTACGAGCAGTACTTC

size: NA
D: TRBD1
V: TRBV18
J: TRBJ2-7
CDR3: CASSPLDRGGEQYF
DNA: TGTGCCAGCTCACCACTGGACAGGGGTGGAGAGCAGTACTTC

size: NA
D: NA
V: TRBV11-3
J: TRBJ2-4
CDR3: CASSLISSPATNIQYF
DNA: TGTGCCAGCAGCTTAATTTCTAGCCCCGCTACAAACATTCAGTACTTC

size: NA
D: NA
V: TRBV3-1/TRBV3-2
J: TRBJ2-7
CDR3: CASSQGLFTYEQYF
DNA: TGTGCCAGCAGCCAGGGACTCTTCACCTACGAGCAGTACTTC

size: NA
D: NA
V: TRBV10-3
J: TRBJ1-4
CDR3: CAISDRVGEKLFF
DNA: TGTGCCATCAGTGACAGGGTCGGTGAAAAACTGTTTTTT